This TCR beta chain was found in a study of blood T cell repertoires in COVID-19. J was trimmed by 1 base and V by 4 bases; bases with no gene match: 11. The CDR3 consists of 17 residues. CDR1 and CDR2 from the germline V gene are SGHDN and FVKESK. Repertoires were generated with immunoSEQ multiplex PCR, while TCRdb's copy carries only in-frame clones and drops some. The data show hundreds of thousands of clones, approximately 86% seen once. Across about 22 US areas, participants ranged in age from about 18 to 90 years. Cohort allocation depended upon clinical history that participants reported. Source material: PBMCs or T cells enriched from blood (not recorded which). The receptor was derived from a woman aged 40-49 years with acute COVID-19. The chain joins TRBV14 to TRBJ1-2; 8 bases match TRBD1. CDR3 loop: CASSLRDRLQFNYGYTF. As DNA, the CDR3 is TGTGCCAGCAGCCTCCGGGACAGGCTACAATTTAACTATGGCTACACCTTC.